This T cell receptor beta chain was found in a study of shared clonotypes between healthy human individuals (dated by TCRdb to 2019 to 2021). Turning to the overall study: Two women and three men aged 18 to 49 years were included in the cohort. For each donor, CD4 naive and CD4 memory were each run on three plates, CD8 naive on two plates, and CD8 memory on one plate. To estimate repertoire size and how much clonotype sharing occurs between individuals, the study deeply sequenced the blood TCR repertoires of roughly 5 healthy adults. To increase sequencing depth and limit assay-specific biases, TCR repertoire library preparation and sequencing were carried out by different laboratories using diverse techniques. Per donor, leukapheresis produced somewhere between about 0.9 and 10 billion PBMCs. General study outcomes and caveats: Sampling was restricted to blood, and TCR repertoires in tissues likely differ from the TCR repertoires found in blood. Because the study included only a small number of donors, the genetic and exposure-history diversity represented was limited. When four donors were compared, the shared fraction of clonotypes was around 4.6% for naive CD4, about 4% for naive CD8, more than 2% for memory CD4, and 0.35% to 0.4% for memory CD8. Compared with non-shared clonotypes, the clonotypes found in all four sorted-subset donors had higher generation probabilities. Pairwise subsampling led to the expectation that sequencing depth would affect the degree of clonotype sharing among donors. Even with the large sequencing depth, rarefaction of the sorted-subset datasets indicated that sequencing was incomplete. Estimated clonotype richness was generally larger for naive than for memory subsets.

V was cut back by 7 bases and J by 2 bases, leaving a gap of 14 bases between them. Counted from cysteine to phenylalanine, this CDR3 has 15 amino acids. The read is trimmed to its CDR3 DNA, 45 bases read in frame from base 1. CDR1 is given as SEHNR and CDR2 as FQNEAQ, both from the germline V gene (reference sequence). Using the deep immunoSEQ assay, multiplex PCR amplified TCR CDR3 regions from genomic DNA. Extracted genomic DNA from each cell subset was distributed evenly across all wells of several immunoSEQ 96-well plates, and each plate was treated as a replicate. Each replicate PCR for sorted subsets received 150 to 250 ng genomic DNA, equal to tens of thousands of T cell genomes. Purified libraries were measured with a Qubit 3.0 fluorometer, size-checked on a Bioanalyzer 2100, and measured again with the KAPA Library Quantification kit. Each immunoSEQ 96-well plate was sequenced on its own single-read 150-cycle Illumina NextSeq 550 flow cell. As for the original processing: The immunoSEQ output contained only junctional sequences without quality scores, so filtering could not match that applied to full-length reads. To assign V/J genes and CDR3, sequences were annotated against IMGT germline references using PyIR, a Python wrapper for IgBLAST v1.9. Any read was removed if the V/J assignment was weak (E-value above 1e-6), the CDR3 was missing, or the read contained stop codons, out-of-frame junctions, or ambiguous translated residues. V3J clonotypes were defined as sequences sharing an identical inferred V gene, J gene, and CDR3 amino acid sequence. Percentage overlap between repertoires was calculated by dividing the number of shared unique clonotypes by the size of the smaller repertoire. Repertoire richness was assessed with RTK rarefaction, the Chao1 estimator, and Recon v2.1 estimates of unobserved clonotypes. For all TCRbeta clonotypes obtained by the gDNA method from a few donors, generation probabilities were computed with OLGA. Sourced from immuneACCESS, this table was stored by TCRdb with only in-frame sequences that have V and J called. A share of the clones is absent; for the studies checked, an unresolved V gene accounts for under half, and the remainder has no known explanation. The V and J calls and clone size were taken over from that table, and D and trimming were inferred from the DNA. The sample table records about 2.4 million clones; just over 90% of these occur just once. The biggest ten clones account for roughly 0.15% of the sample.

Donors were healthy HIV-negative adults with no recently reported acute infections or vaccinations. Every donor was a Caucasian adult residing in Nashville, Tennessee, USA. CD4+ T cells were enriched by magnetic negative selection, after which naive cells were positively selected on CD45RA and the negative fraction was taken as the memory subset. After blood collection by leukapheresis, PBMCs were isolated using Ficoll-Histopaque density gradient centrifugation and then cryopreserved in the vapor phase of liquid nitrogen. Analytical flow cytometry was used to check the purity and quantity of each magnetically sorted T cell population. Each sorted fraction had its genomic DNA isolated and then quantified by UV absorbance on a Nanodrop 2000c. Points on this clone: The antigen it recognizes is unknown. Base qualities are not at hand, and no much larger clone is one base apart.

The sequencing sample was made of naive CD4+ T cells sorted from blood. What the cell subset or site label conveys for this sample: CD45RA+ positively selected. The chain is assembled from TRBV7-9 and TRBJ2-2, and perhaps TRBD1 as D gene, on 6 matching bases. The TCR was taken from a man aged 18 to 29 in good health. In nucleotides, the sequence is TGTGCCAGCAACGGACCCGGGACAAACACCGGGGAGCTGTTTTTT. It is translated as CASNGPGTNTGELFF.